A selection of T cell receptor beta chains follows, all from one sample in a study of graft-versus-host responses after intestinal transplantation. Clones were sequenced by immunoSEQ multiplex PCR, and TCRdb holds only the in-frame ones, with some missing. Of several thousand clones listed, 69% are singletons. The specimen comprised ileum tissue, sampled roughly 290 days after intestinal transplant. The receptors here all came from a human patient who received an intestinal transplant, so some T cells may come from the graft donor. Both conserved end residues are part of each CDR3. A D gene is named only where the DNA matches it firmly. Clone size is given for some rows only: seen once, a few or many times, or a class if the clone is expanded.

NA TRBJ2-7 15 TRBV6-1 NA CASSEAFSGGYEQYF TGTGCCAGCAGTGAAGCCTTCTCTGGGGGCTACGAGCAGTACTTC
NA TRBJ2-7 12 TRBV25-1 NA CASNAGRYEQYF TGTGCCAGCAATGCGGGGCGGTACGAGCAGTACTTC
NA TRBJ2-7 16 TRBV25-1 TRBD1 CASSELHDRGSYEQYF TGTGCCAGCAGTGAACTGCATGACAGGGGCTCCTACGAGCAGTACTTC
NA TRBJ1-6 12 TRBV4-2 NA CASSQANSPLHF TGTGCCAGCAGCCAAGCTAATTCACCCCTCCACTTT
NA TRBJ2-2 17 TRBV21-1 NA CASSKGRRTPKHGELFF TGTGCCAGCAGCAAAGGGCGGCGGACACCAAAGCACGGGGAGCTGTTTTTT
NA TRBJ2-3 12 TRBV30 NA CAWSPRTDTQYF TGTGCCTGGAGTCCCCGCACAGATACGCAGTATTTT
NA TRBJ2-2 16 TRBV4-3 NA CASSQDWGRDTGELFF TGCGCCAGCAGCCAAGATTGGGGGCGCGACACCGGGGAGCTGTTTTTT
NA TRBJ2-7 10 TRBV28 NA CGPHSYEQYF TGCGGTCCTCACTCCTACGAGCAGTACTTC
NA TRBJ2-2 15 TRBV27 TRBD2 CASSLWGGWGGELFF TGTGCCAGCAGTTTATGGGGGGGTTGGGGCGGGGAGCTGTTTTTT
once TRBJ2-2 16 TRBV5-1 TRBD2 CASSLFSGGPGGELFF TGCGCCAGCAGCTTGTTCTCGGGAGGGCCCGGTGGGGAGCTGTTTTTT
NA TRBJ2-7 14 TRBV7-6 NA CASSLVDSTYEQYF TGTGCCAGCAGCTTAGTGGACAGCACTTACGAGCAGTACTTC
once TRBJ2-1 15 TRBV7-3 TRBD2 CASSPRLAGESEQFF TGTGCCAGCAGCCCACGACTAGCGGGAGAAAGTGAGCAGTTCTTC
few TRBJ2-7 14 TRBV28 TRBD1 CATKDRDKTYEQYF TGTGCCACCAAAGACAGGGATAAAACCTACGAGCAGTACTTC
once TRBJ1-6 16 TRBV25-1 NA CASSEYGGNHNSPLHF TGTGCCAGCAGTGAATATGGGGGGAACCATAATTCACCCCTCCACTTT
NA TRBJ1-1 13 TRBV2 NA CASSPKRGTEAFF TGTGCCAGCAGCCCCAAGCGGGGCACTGAAGCTTTCTTT
once TRBJ2-3 16 TRBV4-2 NA CASSQDGLQGADTQYF TGTGCCAGCAGCCAAGATGGGCTCCAGGGTGCCGATACGCAGTATTTT
NA TRBJ1-1 13 TRBV7-2 TRBD1 CASSPTGGTEAFF TGTGCCAGCAGCCCGACAGGGGGCACTGAAGCTTTCTTT
NA TRBJ2-1 15 TRBV7-8 NA CASSLVWTSYNEQFF TGTGCCAGCAGCCTCGTCTGGACCTCCTACAATGAGCAGTTCTTC
NA TRBJ2-7 13 TRBV27 TRBD2 CASSLTSGNEQYF TGTGCCAGCAGTCTGACTAGCGGGAACGAGCAGTACTTC
NA TRBJ2-1 15 TRBV4-2 NA CASSQGPGYQNEQFF TGTGCCAGCAGCCAAGGCCCTGGCTATCAGAATGAGCAGTTCTTC
large TRBJ2-4 14 TRBV27 NA CASSYSDRSDIQYF TGTGCCAGCTCCTATTCCGACAGGTCGGACATTCAGTACTTC
NA TRBJ2-2 14 TRBV23-1 NA CASSHRYEHRGAVF TGCGCCAGCAGTCATAGGTACGAACACCGGGGAGCTGTTTTT
few TRBJ1-4 16 TRBV7-3 NA CASSFWEMATNEKLFF TGTGCCAGCAGCTTCTGGGAAATGGCAACTAATGAAAAACTGTTTTTT
NA TRBJ2-7 14 TRBV9 NA CASSVGSSAYEQYF TGTGCCAGCAGCGTAGGAAGTAGCGCCTACGAGCAGTACTTC
NA TRBJ1-3 13 TRBV9 NA CASSVGGQNTIYF TGTGCCAGCAGCGTAGGGGGTCAAAACACCATATATTTT
NA TRBJ1-4 15 TRBV2 NA CASSAGQGNYEKLFF TGTGCCAGCAGTGCCGGACAAGGGAACTATGAAAAACTGTTTTTT
few TRBJ1-1 10 TRBV28 NA CASRDTEAFF TGTGCCAGCAGGGACACTGAAGCTTTCTTT
NA TRBJ2-7 13 TRBV13 NA CASSFQGNDEQYF TGTGCCAGCAGCTTCCAGGGGAATGACGAGCAGTACTTC
few TRBJ2-2 17 TRBV19 TRBD2 CASRTPGTSGNTGELFF TGTGCCAGTAGGACTCCCGGGACTAGCGGAAACACCGGGGAGCTGTTTTTT
few TRBJ1-1 15 TRBV27 TRBD1 CASSLSTGMDTEAFF TGTGCCAGCAGTTTATCGACAGGGATGGACACTGAAGCTTTCTTT
few TRBJ2-1 14 TRBV5-4 TRBD2 CASSLDSGNNEQFF TGTGCCAGCAGCTTGGATAGCGGGAACAATGAGCAGTTCTTC
NA TRBJ1-1 13 TRBV27 NA CASSKTKNTEAFF TGTGCCAGCAGTAAAACCAAGAACACTGAAGCTTTCTTT